This passage covers 17 T cell receptor beta chains from one sample sequenced in a study of blood T cell repertoires in COVID-19. The table came from immunoSEQ multiplex PCR; TCRdb's copy has only in-frame clones and leaves some out. The sample includes 250,000 to 300,000 clones, 91% of them seen just once. The source material was peripheral blood. These receptors were obtained from a woman younger than 45 with COVID-19, enrolled during active disease.

DNA of the CDR3: TGTGCCAGTAGACTACAGGGGCCGAACACCGGGGAGCTGTTTTTT. Its protein product is CASRLQGPNTGELFF. The chain links TRBV19 to TRBJ2-2; 7 positions agree with TRBD1. This CDR3 comprises 15 residues. Germline V CDR1 and CDR2: LNHDA, SQIVND (reference sequence). V shed 6 bases, J shed 0 bases, and the junction held 4 bases outside the gene matches.

The chain links TRBV20-1 to TRBJ1-2; 9 nucleotides line up with TRBD1. CDR1 is DFQATT, CDR2 SNEGSKA, per germline (reference sequence). J lost 8 bases, V lost 5 bases, and 3 bases had no gene match. The CDR3 is 11 amino acids. The CDR3 bases are TGCAGTGCTTGGACAGGGGTGGGCTACACCTTC. This encodes CSAWTGVGYTF.

The V and J genes are TRBV28 and TRBJ2-4; D is possibly TRBD2 (7 bases). V gave up 7 bases and J gave up 6 bases, with 19 bases separating them. The CDR3 is 15 amino acids. Germline V gene sequence: CDR1 MDHEN, CDR2 SYDVKM. The CDR3 nucleotides read TGTGCCAGCACACCATGGGGGGGCGGGGGAAACATTCAGTACTTC. This sequence encodes CASTPWGGGGNIQYF.

V and J are TRBV6-5 and TRBJ2-3; 7 nucleotides match TRBD2. V shed 10 bases and J 4 bases; nucleotides not matched to a gene: 8. Germline CDR1 and CDR2: MNHEY and SVGAGI. CDR3 length equals 13 residues. The CDR3, as DNA: TGTGCCACCGCCGGGACTACCTCAGATACGCAGTATTTT. Amino acid sequence: CATAGTTSDTQYF.

This rearrangement joins TRBV7-9 to TRBJ2-7; a weak D match, TRBD1 (6 bases). Trimming cost V 5 bases and J 6 bases, with 14 bases left between them. Germline CDR1 and CDR2: SEHNR and FQNEAQ (reference sequence). There are 13 residues in the CDR3. This CDR3 reads CASSLTGTGEQYF. The CDR3 DNA reads as TGTGCCAGCAGCCTCACAGGGACGGGCGAGCAGTACTTC. Complete variable domain (other parts from reference TRBV7-9 and TRBJ2-7): DTGVSQNPRHKITKRGQNVTFRCDPISEHNRLYWYRQTLGQGPEFLTYFQNEAQLEKSRLLSDRFSAERPKGSFSTLEIQRTEQGDSAMYLCASSLTGTGEQYFGPGTRLTVT.

This rearrangement joins TRBV7-9 to TRBJ1-3; 9 bases map to TRBD1. This CDR3 is built from 15 residues. V gave up 4 bases and J gave up 4 bases; unmatched junction bases: 5. CDR1 and CDR2 from the germline V gene are SEHNR and FQNEAQ (reference sequence). The CDR3 sequence is CASSSTGTGGNTIYF. The CDR3 nucleotides are TGTGCCAGCAGCTCGACCGGGACAGGGGGAAACACCATATATTTT.

This chain joins TRBV12-3 or TRBV12-4 and TRBJ2-5, with 7 bases matching TRBD1. V gave up 3 bases and J gave up 10 bases; unmatched junction bases: 8. The CDR3 is 13 amino acids. The CDR3 spells CASSFGKGAIQYF. DNA of the CDR3: TGTGCCAGCAGTTTTGGAAAGGGGGCAATCCAGTACTTC.

This chain connects TRBV24-1 to TRBJ2-1, with D perhaps TRBD2 (5 bases). V lost 0 bases to trimming and J lost 9 bases, with 17 bases between them. This CDR3 spans 16 amino acids. Per the germline V gene, CDR1 is KGHDR and CDR2 is SFDVKD. The DNA for the CDR3 is TGTGCCACCAGTGATTTGCGCCTAACCGGAGAGGGTGAGCAGTTCTTC. Protein product: CATSDLRLTGEGEQFF.

The J gene is TRBJ2-7, the V gene TRBV11-2, with a tentative D call TRBD1 (6 bases). The V and J ends lost 5 bases and 6 bases respectively, with 17 bases between them. The CDR3 extends over 14 amino acids. Germline CDR1 is SGHAT and CDR2 is FQNNGV. CDR3 sequence (DNA): TGTGCCAGCAGCCGGGCGGCAGGGGCGGGCGAGCAGTACTTC. Protein product: CASSRAAGAGEQYF. The entire variable domain, with the rest obtained from reference TRBV11-2 and TRBJ2-7, is as follows: EAGVAQSPRYKIIEKRQSVAFWCNPISGHATLYWYQQILGQGPKLLIQFQNNGVVDDSQLPKDRFSAERLKGVDSTLKIQPAKLEDSAVYLCASSRAAGAGEQYFGPGTRLTVT.

Here the CDR3 reads CASSEDRISKNIQYF. In DNA form, the CDR3 reads TGCGCCAGCAGCGAGGACAGAATTTCCAAAAACATTCAGTACTTC. This chain connects TRBV10-1 to TRBJ2-4; D is perhaps TRBD1 (6 bases). The CDR3 is 15 amino acids. Trimming cost V 6 bases and J 2 bases, with 14 bases left between them. Germline V gene sequence: CDR1 WNHNN, CDR2 SYGVQD (reference sequence).

This chain links TRBV10-3 with TRBJ1-2; D may be TRBD1 (5 bases). CDR1 is ENHRY, CDR2 SYGVKD, per germline. Trimming removed 0 bases at V and 1 base at J, with 21 bases between. This CDR3 has 19 residues. In nucleotides, the CDR3 is TGTGCCATCAGTGAGTCGAAGATGGGTGAGCGGGGGTTTAACTATGGCTACACCTTC. This codes for CAISESKMGERGFNYGYTF.

The chain links TRBV18 to TRBJ1-5; tentative D call: TRBD1 (6 bases). This CDR3 has 13 amino acids. Germline V lookup: CDR1 KGHSH, CDR2 LQKENI. Trimming shortened V by 6 bases and J by 10 bases, and 16 bases separated the two germline ends. CDR3 in DNA: TGTGCCAGCTCCCCAGGGGTGGAGGGCCCCCAGCATTTT. Protein product: CASSPGVEGPQHF.

The genes are TRBV19 and TRBJ1-1; the D gene is possibly TRBD1 (6 bases). This CDR3 is built from 12 residues. V gave up 6 bases and J gave up 5 bases, with 10 bases separating them. Germline V lookup: CDR1 LNHDA, CDR2 SQIVND (reference sequence). CDR3 sequence (DNA): TGTGCCAGTAGATTCGGGACAACTGAAGCTTTCTTT. Residues: CASRFGTTEAFF.

V usage is TRBV6-6 and J usage is TRBJ1-1; D may be TRBD1 (6 bases). The CDR3 consists of 15 residues. CDR1 is MNHNY and CDR2 is SVGAGI in the germline V gene (reference sequence). Trimming shortened V by 5 bases and J by 0 bases, and 13 bases separated the two germline ends. The CDR3 DNA is TGTGCCAGCAGTGCCGGGGGGGGCCTGAACACTGAAGCTTTCTTT. Protein product: CASSAGGGLNTEAFF.

The chain is built from TRBV19 and TRBJ2-3; D may be TRBD1 (5 bases). V was trimmed by 2 bases and J by 0 bases, leaving 15 bases between them. Per the germline V gene, CDR1 is LNHDA and CDR2 is SQIVND (reference sequence). The CDR3 is made up of 17 amino acids. CDR3 sequence reads: CASSIRKGQASTDTQYF. The CDR3 region has the DNA TGTGCCAGTAGTATAAGAAAGGGGCAGGCTAGCACAGATACGCAGTATTTT.

V gene TRBV12-3 or TRBV12-4 combines with J gene TRBJ2-1; D call uncertain. The CDR3 is made up of 11 amino acids. Trimming took 3 bases from V and 15 from J, leaving 12 bases between them. The CDR3 loop is CASSFGSLRFF. CDR3 nucleotides: TGTGCCAGCAGTTTCGGTTCTCTCCGGTTCTTC.

The gene calls are TRBV28 and TRBJ1-2; weak D call: TRBD1 (6 bases). Germline loops: CDR1 MDHEN, CDR2 SYDVKM. The CDR3 runs to 16 residues. V gave up 7 bases and J gave up 0 bases, with 18 bases separating them. In DNA, the CDR3 is TGTGCCAGCACCTCCAGTGGGGGACACGCTAACTATGGCTACACCTTC. Its protein is CASTSSGGHANYGYTF.